This T cell receptor beta chain was found in a study of T cell responses to AZD1222 COVID-19 vaccine. TCRdb keeps only in-frame clones here, not all; method: immunoSEQ multiplex PCR. The sample yields around 130,000 clones, about 90% seen once. The CDR3 sequence is 14 residues long. Germline V gene data show CDR1 as MNHEY and CDR2 as SVGAGI. Trimming shortened V by 0 bases and J by 6 bases, and 11 bases separated the two germline ends. This TCR came from an adult in good health. The sequenced sample was peripheral blood, obtained on day 0 of AZD1222 vaccination. The gene calls are TRBV6-5 and TRBJ1-2; D is perhaps TRBD1 (6 bases). CDR3 loop: CASSYSLGAHGYTF. CDR3 DNA sequence: TGTGCCAGCAGTTACTCGCTGGGGGCGCATGGCTACACCTTC.